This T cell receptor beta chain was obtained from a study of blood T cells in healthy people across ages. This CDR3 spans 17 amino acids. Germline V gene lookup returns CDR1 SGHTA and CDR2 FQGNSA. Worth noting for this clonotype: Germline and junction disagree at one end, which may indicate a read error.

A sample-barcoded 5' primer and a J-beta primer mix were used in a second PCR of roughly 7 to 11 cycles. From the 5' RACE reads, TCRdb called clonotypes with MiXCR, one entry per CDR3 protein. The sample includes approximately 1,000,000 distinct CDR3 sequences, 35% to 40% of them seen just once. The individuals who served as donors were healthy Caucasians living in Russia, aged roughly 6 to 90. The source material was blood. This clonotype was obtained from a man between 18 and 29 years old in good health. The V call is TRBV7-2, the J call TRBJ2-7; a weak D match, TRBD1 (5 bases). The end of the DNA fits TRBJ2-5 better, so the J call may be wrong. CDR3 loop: CASSPRPSRDFIETQYF. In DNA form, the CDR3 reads TGCGCCAGCAGCCCGCGCCCCTCCAGGGATTTTATCGAGACCCAGTACTTC.